This is a list of T cell receptor beta chains from one sample in a study of vaccination and CD4 T cells after COVID-19. Via MiXCR, TCRdb re-called the PCR reads, giving one row per CDR3 protein. The table lists about 12,000 distinct CDR3 sequences, approximately 63% of them singletons, with about an eighth in the top ten. The antigens of these receptors remain unknown. The sample was CD4+ T cells from blood, cultured in vitro. The receptor set was obtained from a human donor who had recovered from COVID-19. The CDR3 runs from the conserved cysteine through the conserved F or W. Fields, in order: clone size, J gene, D gene, V gene, CDR3 DNA, CDR3 protein. The D gene is left open where the match is weak. Clone size is given for some rows only: seen once, a few or many times, or a class if the clone is expanded.

size: .; J: TRBJ1-4; D: .; V: TRBV20-1; DNA: TGCAGTGCTAAAACAACAGGGAGTTCTAATGAAAAACTGTTTTTT; CDR3: CSAKTTGSSNEKLFF
size: .; J: TRBJ2-1; D: TRBD2; V: TRBV5-4; DNA: TGTGCCAGCACACTTGCGGGGGGCTACAATGAGCAGTTCTTC; CDR3: CASTLAGGYNEQFF
size: few; J: TRBJ1-2; D: .; V: TRBV7-6; DNA: TGTGCCAGCAGCGTGCGGGGGGGCGGCTACACCTTC; CDR3: CASSVRGGGYTF
size: .; J: TRBJ2-7; D: TRBD1; V: TRBV20-1; DNA: TGCAGTGCTAGACGAGTGGGGACAGGGGACAACGAGCAGTACTTC; CDR3: CSARRVGTGDNEQYF
size: medium-sized; J: TRBJ1-5; D: .; V: TRBV7-2; DNA: TGTGCCAGCAGCCCGGCGGGGGGCGCGGATCAGCCCCAGCATTTT; CDR3: CASSPAGGADQPQHF
size: .; J: TRBJ2-4; D: TRBD1; V: TRBV4-3; DNA: TGCGCCAGCAGCCCCACAGGGGGCCCCGGCATTCAGTACTTC; CDR3: CASSPTGGPGIQYF
size: few; J: TRBJ1-2; D: .; V: TRBV11-2; DNA: TGTGCCAGCAGCTTAGATTGGAACTATGGCTACACCTTC; CDR3: CASSLDWNYGYTF
size: .; J: TRBJ2-5; D: TRBD1; V: TRBV11-2; DNA: TGTGCCAGCAGCGCGCTGGGACAGGGAGGTGAGACCCAGTACTTC; CDR3: CASSALGQGGETQYF
size: .; J: TRBJ1-2; D: .; V: TRBV6-2/TRBV6-3; DNA: TGTGCCAGCAGTTACGGACGCGGCTACACCTTC; CDR3: CASSYGRGYTF
size: .; J: TRBJ1-2; D: .; V: TRBV7-3; DNA: TGTGCCAGCAGCCTCGAGGGGCGACGGGGCTACACCTTC; CDR3: CASSLEGRRGYTF
size: .; J: TRBJ2-6; D: .; V: TRBV15; DNA: TGTGCCACCAGCACCGGACGCAGCTCTGGGGCCAACGTCCTGACTTTC; CDR3: CATSTGRSSGANVLTF
size: once; J: TRBJ1-2; D: .; V: TRBV2; DNA: TGTGCCAGCAGTGAAAGAGTGGGCTATGGCTACACCTTC; CDR3: CASSERVGYGYTF
size: few; J: TRBJ2-7; D: TRBD1; V: TRBV5-1; DNA: TGCGCCAGCAGCCCGGGACAGGGCTCCTACGAGCAGTACTTC; CDR3: CASSPGQGSYEQYF
size: .; J: TRBJ1-1; D: .; V: TRBV7-8; DNA: TGTGCCAGCAGCTTAGGAGGGGACACCACTGAAGCTTTCTTT; CDR3: CASSLGGDTTEAFF
size: .; J: TRBJ1-2; D: TRBD1; V: TRBV15; DNA: TGTGCCACCAGCAGAGGAGGGACAGACTATGGCTACACCTTC; CDR3: CATSRGGTDYGYTF
size: .; J: TRBJ2-2; D: .; V: TRBV7-9; DNA: TGTGCCAGCAGCCCTCGGGTAGTCGCTATCACCGGGGAGCTGTTTTTT; CDR3: CASSPRVVAITGELFF
size: .; J: TRBJ2-5; D: .; V: TRBV11-3; DNA: TGTGCCAGCAGCTTAGGGGCAAAAGAGACCCAGTACTTC; CDR3: CASSLGAKETQYF
size: .; J: TRBJ1-6; D: TRBD1; V: TRBV7-9; DNA: TGTGCCAGCAGCTTAGGGGACAGTTCTAATTCACCCCTCCACTTT; CDR3: CASSLGDSSNSPLHF
size: .; J: TRBJ2-3; D: .; V: TRBV19; DNA: TGTGCCAGTAGTGAGAGACCGGGATATACGCAGTATTTT; CDR3: CASSERPGYTQYF
size: few; J: TRBJ2-1; D: .; V: TRBV27; DNA: TGTGCCACCCAGTTTATAGGAGCCTACAATGAGCAGTTCTTC; CDR3: CATQFIGAYNEQFF
size: few; J: TRBJ1-4; D: TRBD1; V: TRBV20-1; DNA: TGCAGTGCCCCCGCCCGGGACAGCCCACCGGAAAAACTGTTTTTT; CDR3: CSAPARDSPPEKLFF
size: .; J: TRBJ1-4; D: .; V: TRBV7-9; DNA: TGTGCCAGCAGCTTATACGGGACTAATGAAAAACTGTTTTTT; CDR3: CASSLYGTNEKLFF
size: .; J: TRBJ2-5; D: .; V: TRBV4-2; DNA: TGTGCCAGCAGCAAGGCAGGCGGCGTCCAGTACTTC; CDR3: CASSKAGGVQYF
size: .; J: TRBJ1-2; D: .; V: TRBV6-2/TRBV6-3; DNA: TGTGCCAGCAGTTACTTTAGTGAGGGGAACTATGGCTACACCTTC; CDR3: CASSYFSEGNYGYTF
size: .; J: TRBJ2-5; D: .; V: TRBV7-3; DNA: TGTGCCAGCAGCTTAAAGGGCCGTACAGGGCGGGAGACCCAGTACTTC; CDR3: CASSLKGRTGRETQYF
size: few; J: TRBJ2-4; D: .; V: TRBV20-1; DNA: TGCAGTGCTAGAGTAGGGGAAGGGACGAACATTCAGTACTTC; CDR3: CSARVGEGTNIQYF
size: few; J: TRBJ2-7; D: TRBD1; V: TRBV4-2; DNA: TGTGCCAGCAGGGGACAGGACTACGAGCAGTACTTC; CDR3: CASRGQDYEQYF
size: .; J: TRBJ1-2; D: TRBD1; V: TRBV20-1; DNA: TGCAGTGCTAGAGATACGGCAGGGGGCAACTATGGCTACACCTTC; CDR3: CSARDTAGGNYGYTF
size: few; J: TRBJ1-2; D: .; V: TRBV7-9; DNA: TGTGCCAGCAGCCTAAGGGACAATCGAGGCTACACCTTC; CDR3: CASSLRDNRGYTF
size: .; J: TRBJ1-5; D: .; V: TRBV6-5; DNA: TGTGCCAGCAGTTATCGGCCCTGGCATTTT; CDR3: CASSYRPWHF
size: .; J: TRBJ1-4; D: TRBD1; V: TRBV6-1; DNA: TGTGCCAGCAGTGGGACAGGGGGCATTGAAAAACTGTTTTTT; CDR3: CASSGTGGIEKLFF
size: .; J: TRBJ1-1; D: .; V: TRBV2; DNA: TGTGCCAGCACCCGACAGCCTGGCACTGAAGCTTTCTTT; CDR3: CASTRQPGTEAFF
size: .; J: TRBJ2-7; D: TRBD2; V: TRBV2; DNA: TGTGCCAGCAGTGAAATCGGGGGGGCCATGAACGAGCAGTACTTC; CDR3: CASSEIGGAMNEQYF
size: .; J: TRBJ2-2; D: TRBD1; V: TRBV6-2/TRBV6-3; DNA: TGTGCCAGCACCCTGGGATGGAGGGGCAGGGGGCAGATCTCGAACACCGGGGAGCTGTTTTTT; CDR3: CASTLGWRGRGQISNTGELFF
size: .; J: TRBJ1-3; D: TRBD1; V: TRBV2; DNA: TGTGCCAGCAGTGTGGAGGGGGCTCGCTCTGGAAACACCATATATTTT; CDR3: CASSVEGARSGNTIYF
size: .; J: TRBJ1-2; D: TRBD1; V: TRBV28; DNA: TGTGCCAGCAGTTCAGTAACAGGGGTGAGCTATGGCTACACCTTC; CDR3: CASSSVTGVSYGYTF
size: .; J: TRBJ2-2; D: .; V: TRBV14; DNA: TGTGCCAGCAGCTCAAGGAGCAGCGGCAACACCGGGGAGCTGTTTTTT; CDR3: CASSSRSSGNTGELFF
size: .; J: TRBJ2-3; D: TRBD2; V: TRBV20-1; DNA: TGCAGTGCTAGCGGGGGGGCCGGAGATACGCAGTATTTT; CDR3: CSASGGAGDTQYF
size: .; J: TRBJ1-5; D: TRBD1; V: TRBV18; DNA: TGTGCCAGCTCACCGCACAGGGGAGGCAATCAGCCCCAGCATTTT; CDR3: CASSPHRGGNQPQHF
size: once; J: TRBJ1-5; D: .; V: TRBV24-1; DNA: TGTGCCACCAGTGATAACAGGGATAGCAATCAGCCCCAGCATTTT; CDR3: CATSDNRDSNQPQHF
size: once; J: TRBJ2-3; D: .; V: TRBV7-3; DNA: TGTGCCAGCAGCCTGACTCTCGGCACAGATACGCAGTATTTT; CDR3: CASSLTLGTDTQYF
size: .; J: TRBJ1-2; D: .; V: TRBV4-1; DNA: TGCGCCAGCAGCCATGCCGGGACACCCAACTATGGCTACACCTTC; CDR3: CASSHAGTPNYGYTF